One and the same sample provided the 14 T cell receptor beta chains below, sequenced in a study of blood T cell repertoires in COVID-19. Using immunoSEQ multiplex PCR, the repertoire was profiled, and TCRdb retains in-frame clones only, with some absent. The sample holds over 250,000 clones, approximately 85% seen once. The sample comprised PBMCs or T cells enriched from blood (not recorded which). The source of these receptors is a woman aged 25-40 years who had recovered from COVID-19.

The V call is TRBV4-3, the J call TRBJ1-5; weak D call: TRBD1 (6 bases). This CDR3 spans 14 amino acids. Germline CDR1 reads LGHNA; CDR2 reads YSLEER. Trimming stripped 1 base from V and 5 bases from J, with 9 bases between. CDR3 DNA sequence: TGCGCCAGCAGCCAAGTGCGGGGGCATCAGCCCCAGCATTTT. Protein sequence: CASSQVRGHQPQHF.

The gene calls are TRBV5-4 and TRBJ2-7; TRBD1 matches at 7 bases. V was pared by 0 bases and J by 4 bases, with 4 bases of the junction left unmatched. This CDR3 has 14 residues. Per germline, CDR1 SGHNT and CDR2 YYREEE (reference sequence). CDR3 sequence: CASSLGKGQYEQYF. Here the CDR3 DNA reads TGTGCCAGCAGCTTGGGCAAGGGACAGTACGAGCAGTACTTC.

The chain carries TRBV29-1 and TRBJ1-1, with 7 bases that match TRBD1. This CDR3 has 13 amino acids. Germline-derived CDR1 and CDR2 are SQVTM and ANQGSEA. The trim removed 5 bases at V and 4 bases at J, leaving 7 bases unmatched. CDR3 region: CSVYRGMSTEAFF. The CDR3 DNA reads as TGCAGCGTTTACAGGGGCATGAGCACTGAAGCTTTCTTT.

The V and J genes are TRBV3-1 (or the pseudogene TRBV3-2) and TRBJ2-5, with 8 bases identical to TRBD1. After removal of 6 bases from V and 4 bases from J, the junction contained 7 bases not matched to a gene. The CDR3 has 14 amino acids. CDR1 and CDR2 (germline): LGHDT, YNNKEL (reference sequence). The CDR3 here is CASSRTGGRETQYF. In DNA, the CDR3 is TGTGCCAGCAGTCGTACAGGGGGTCGAGAGACCCAGTACTTC.

V usage is TRBV28 and J usage is TRBJ1-5; 7 nucleotides match TRBD1. V trimming: 5 bases; J trimming: 0 bases; junction bases outside the gene matches: 4. The germline V gene has CDR1 MDHEN and CDR2 SYDVKM. The CDR3 is 15 amino acids. The CDR3 loop is CASSPGQSSNQPQHF. In DNA form, the CDR3 reads TGTGCCAGCAGTCCGGGACAGAGTAGCAATCAGCCCCAGCATTTT.

The genes are TRBV10-3 and TRBJ2-7; tentative D call: TRBD2 (6 bases). Trimming removed 0 bases at V and 5 bases at J, with 11 bases between. CDR1 and CDR2 (germline): ENHRY, SYGVKD. This CDR3 is built from 14 residues. The CDR3 region is CAISESDRRDEQYF. For the CDR3, the DNA is TGTGCCATCAGTGAGTCTGATAGGAGGGACGAGCAGTACTTC.

The chain combines TRBV9 with TRBJ2-1; D remains ambiguous. Per the germline V gene, CDR1 is SGDLS and CDR2 is YYNGEE. The CDR3 is 13 amino acids. V lost 4 bases, J lost 3 bases, and 8 bases lay in between. The CDR3 here is CASSQVNYNEQFF. CDR3 bases: TGTGCCAGCAGCCAGGTCAACTACAATGAGCAGTTCTTC.

This chain connects TRBV27 to TRBJ2-7; maybe TRBD1 (6 bases). V dropped 5 bases and J dropped 2 bases, with 25 bases sitting between them. The CDR3 runs to 18 residues. Germline lookup yields CDR1 MNHEY and CDR2 SMNVEV (reference sequence). The CDR3: CASSPSWTASRVAYEQYF. The CDR3 DNA reads as TGTGCCAGCAGTCCATCTTGGACAGCATCAAGGGTAGCCTACGAGCAGTACTTC.

This sequence joins TRBV7-3 and TRBJ1-2; a possible D gene is TRBD1 (5 bases). V lost 5 bases to trimming and J lost 14 bases, with 18 bases between them. CDR3 length: 12 amino acids. CDR1 is SGHTA and CDR2 is FQGTGA in the germline V gene. The CDR3 reads CASSPGAGRGTF. DNA for the CDR3: TGTGCCAGCAGCCCCGGTGCAGGGAGGGGAACCTTC.

The chain is built from TRBV7-9 and TRBJ1-2, with D possibly being TRBD1 (5 bases). The CDR3 covers 14 residues. V shed 5 bases and J shed 4 bases, with 14 bases lying between them. In germline, CDR1 is SEHNR, CDR2 FQNEAQ (reference sequence). The CDR3 here is CASSPAGGSYGYTF. The DNA of the CDR3 is TGTGCCAGCAGCCCCGCGGGGGGAAGCTATGGCTACACCTTC.

This chain links TRBV9 with TRBJ2-1; the D is unclear. The CDR3 is made up of 13 amino acids. In germline, CDR1 is SGDLS, CDR2 YYNGEE. V lost 0 bases, J lost 8 bases, and 9 bases lay in between. This CDR3 reads CASSVAPSDEQFF. The CDR3 DNA follows: TGTGCCAGCAGCGTAGCTCCCAGCGATGAGCAGTTCTTC.

The chain has TRBV5-1 and TRBJ1-2; 7 nucleotides align to TRBD1. The length of the CDR3 is 14 residues. Germline-derived CDR1 and CDR2 are SGHRS and YFSETQ. V trimming: 4 bases; J trimming: 0 bases; junction bases outside the gene matches: 3. As DNA, the CDR3 is TGCGCCAGCAGCCCGGACAGGACTAACTATGGCTACACCTTC. Translating it yields CASSPDRTNYGYTF.

The rearrangement links TRBV6-5 to TRBJ1-2; TRBD1 might be the D (6 bases). From germline, CDR1 is MNHEY and CDR2 SVGAGI. The CDR3 consists of 14 residues. The V end lost 6 bases, the J end lost 8 bases, and 19 bases lay between the germline ends. CDR3 sequence: CASRGSGTQLGYTF. CDR3 nucleotide sequence: TGTGCCAGCAGGGGCTCCGGGACACAATTGGGCTACACCTTC.

The chain has TRBV5-6 and TRBJ1-6; D is unresolved. Germline V gives CDR1 SGHDT, CDR2 YYEEEE. The CDR3 covers 15 residues. With 2 bases removed from V and 0 bases from J, the gap between germline ends came to 6 bases. CDR3 nucleotides: TGTGCCAGCAGCTTATCGAGCTCCTATAATTCACCCCTCCACTTT. This gives the protein CASSLSSSYNSPLHF.